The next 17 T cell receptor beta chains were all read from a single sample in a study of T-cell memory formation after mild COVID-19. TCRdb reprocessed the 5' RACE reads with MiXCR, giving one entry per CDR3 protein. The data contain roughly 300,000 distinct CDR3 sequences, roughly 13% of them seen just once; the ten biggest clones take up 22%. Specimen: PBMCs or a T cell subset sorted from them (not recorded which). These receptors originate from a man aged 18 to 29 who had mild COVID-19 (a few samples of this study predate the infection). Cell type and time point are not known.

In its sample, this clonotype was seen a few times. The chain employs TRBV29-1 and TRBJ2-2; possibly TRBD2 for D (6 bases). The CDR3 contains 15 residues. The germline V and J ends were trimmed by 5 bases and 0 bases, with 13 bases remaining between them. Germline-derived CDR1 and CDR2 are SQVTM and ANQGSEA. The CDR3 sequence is CSVRLLATNTGELFF. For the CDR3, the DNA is TGCAGCGTTCGTCTCCTAGCGACGAACACCGGGGAGCTGTTTTTT.

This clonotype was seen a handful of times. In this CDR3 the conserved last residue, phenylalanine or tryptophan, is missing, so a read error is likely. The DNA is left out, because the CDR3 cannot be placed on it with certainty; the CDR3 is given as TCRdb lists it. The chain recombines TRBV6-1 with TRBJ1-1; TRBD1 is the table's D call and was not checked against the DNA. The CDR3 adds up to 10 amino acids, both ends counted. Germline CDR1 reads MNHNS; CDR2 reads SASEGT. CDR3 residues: CASSEVAPRL.

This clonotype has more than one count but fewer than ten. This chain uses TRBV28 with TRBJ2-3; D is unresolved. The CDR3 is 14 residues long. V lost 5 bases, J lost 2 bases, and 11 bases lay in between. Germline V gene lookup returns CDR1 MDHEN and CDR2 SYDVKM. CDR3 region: CASSVTRFTDTQYF. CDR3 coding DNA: TGTGCCAGCAGTGTGACTCGATTCACAGATACGCAGTATTTT.

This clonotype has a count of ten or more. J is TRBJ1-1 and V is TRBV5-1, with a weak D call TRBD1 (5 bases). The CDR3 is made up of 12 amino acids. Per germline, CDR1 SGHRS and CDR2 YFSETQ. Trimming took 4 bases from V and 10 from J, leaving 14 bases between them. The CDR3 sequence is CASSDPGKAAFF. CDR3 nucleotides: TGCGCCAGCAGCGATCCAGGGAAGGCAGCTTTCTTT.

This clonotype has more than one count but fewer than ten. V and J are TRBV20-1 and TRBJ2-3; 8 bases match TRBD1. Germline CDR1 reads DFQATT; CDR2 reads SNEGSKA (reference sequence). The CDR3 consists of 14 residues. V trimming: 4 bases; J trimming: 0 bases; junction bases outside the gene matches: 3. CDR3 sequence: CSATGTGSTDTQYF. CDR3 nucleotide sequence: TGCAGTGCTACGGGGACAGGAAGCACAGATACGCAGTATTTT.

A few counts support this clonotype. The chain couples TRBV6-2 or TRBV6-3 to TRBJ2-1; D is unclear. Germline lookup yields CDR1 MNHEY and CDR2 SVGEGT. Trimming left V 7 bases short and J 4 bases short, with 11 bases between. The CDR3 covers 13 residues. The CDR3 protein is CASKARSYNEQFF. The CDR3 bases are TGTGCCAGCAAGGCCCGAAGTTACAATGAGCAGTTCTTC.

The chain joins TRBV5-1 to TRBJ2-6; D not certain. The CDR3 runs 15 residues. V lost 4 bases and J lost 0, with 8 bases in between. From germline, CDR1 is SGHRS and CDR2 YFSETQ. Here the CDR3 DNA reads TGCGCCAGCAGCGAGGAGTTCTCTGGGGCCAACGTCCTGACTTTC. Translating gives CASSEEFSGANVLTF. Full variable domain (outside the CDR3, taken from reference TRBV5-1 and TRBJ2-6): KAGVTQTPRYLIKTRGQQVTLSCSPISGHRSVSWYQQTPGQGLQFLFEYFSETQRNKGNFPGRFSGRQFSNSRSEMNVSTLELGDSALYLCASSEEFSGANVLTFGAGSRLTVL.

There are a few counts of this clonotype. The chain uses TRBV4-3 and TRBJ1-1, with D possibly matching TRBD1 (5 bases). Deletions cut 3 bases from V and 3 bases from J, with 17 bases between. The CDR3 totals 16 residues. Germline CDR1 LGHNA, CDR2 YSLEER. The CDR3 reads CASSHGGADDYTEAFF. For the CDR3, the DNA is TGCGCCAGCAGCCATGGCGGGGCAGACGATTACACTGAAGCTTTCTTT.

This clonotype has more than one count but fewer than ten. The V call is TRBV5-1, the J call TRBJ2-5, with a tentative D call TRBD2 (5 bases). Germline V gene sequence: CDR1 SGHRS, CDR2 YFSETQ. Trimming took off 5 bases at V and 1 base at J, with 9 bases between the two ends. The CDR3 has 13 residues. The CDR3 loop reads CASRVDFQETQYF. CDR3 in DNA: TGCGCCAGCAGAGTGGACTTCCAAGAGACCCAGTACTTC.

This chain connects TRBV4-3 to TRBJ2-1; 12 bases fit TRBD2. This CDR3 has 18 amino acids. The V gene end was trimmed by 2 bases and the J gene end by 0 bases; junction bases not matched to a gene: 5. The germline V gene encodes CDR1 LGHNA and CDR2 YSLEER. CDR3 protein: CASSQNLAGGSSYNEQFF. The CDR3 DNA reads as TGCGCCAGCAGCCAAAACCTAGCGGGGGGGAGCTCCTACAATGAGCAGTTCTTC.

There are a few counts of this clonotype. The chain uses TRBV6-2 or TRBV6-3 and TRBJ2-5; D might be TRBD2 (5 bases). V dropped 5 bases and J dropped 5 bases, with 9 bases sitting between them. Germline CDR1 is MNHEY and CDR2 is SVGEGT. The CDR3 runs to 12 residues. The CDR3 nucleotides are TGTGCCAGCAGTGCCGTAGCGGAGACCCAGTACTTC. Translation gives CASSAVAETQYF.

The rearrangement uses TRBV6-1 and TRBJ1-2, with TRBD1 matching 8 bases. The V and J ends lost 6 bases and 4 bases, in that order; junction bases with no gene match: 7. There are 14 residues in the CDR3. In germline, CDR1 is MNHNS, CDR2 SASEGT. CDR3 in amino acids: CASSNPGGVYGYTF. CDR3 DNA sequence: TGTGCCAGCAGCAACCCAGGGGGCGTCTATGGCTACACCTTC.

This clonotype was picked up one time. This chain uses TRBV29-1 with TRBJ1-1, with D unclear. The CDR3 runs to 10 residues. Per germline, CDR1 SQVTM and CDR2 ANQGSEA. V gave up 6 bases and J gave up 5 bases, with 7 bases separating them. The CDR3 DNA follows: TGCAGCGTGCTCGGGACTGAAGCTTTCTTT. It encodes CSVLGTEAFF.

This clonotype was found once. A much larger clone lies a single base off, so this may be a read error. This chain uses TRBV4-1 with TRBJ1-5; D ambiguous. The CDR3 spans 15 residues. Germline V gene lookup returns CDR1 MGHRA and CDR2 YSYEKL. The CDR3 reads CASSQDMGSNQPKHF. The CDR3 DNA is TGCGCCAGCAGCCAAGATATGGGGAGCAATCAGCCCAAGCATTTT.

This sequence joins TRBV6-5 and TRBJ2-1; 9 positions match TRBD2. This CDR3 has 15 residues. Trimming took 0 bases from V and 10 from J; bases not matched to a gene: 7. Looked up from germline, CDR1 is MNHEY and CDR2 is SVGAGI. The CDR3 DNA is TGTGCCAGCAGTTACTCTCGCGGGGGGGCCTACGAGCAGTTCTTC. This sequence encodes CASSYSRGGAYEQFF.

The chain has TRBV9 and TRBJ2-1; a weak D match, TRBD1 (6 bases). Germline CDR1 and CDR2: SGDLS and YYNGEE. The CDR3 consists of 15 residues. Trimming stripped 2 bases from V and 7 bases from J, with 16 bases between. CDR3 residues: CASSVRGNRGNEQFF. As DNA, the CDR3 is TGTGCCAGCAGCGTCAGGGGAAACCGAGGGAATGAGCAGTTCTTC.

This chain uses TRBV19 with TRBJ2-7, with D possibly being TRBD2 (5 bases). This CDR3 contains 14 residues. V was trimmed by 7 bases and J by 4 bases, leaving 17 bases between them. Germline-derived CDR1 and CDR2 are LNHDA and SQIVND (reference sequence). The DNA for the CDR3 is TGTGCCAGTACCACCAGCGGTCGACCATACGAGCAGTACTTC. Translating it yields CASTTSGRPYEQYF.